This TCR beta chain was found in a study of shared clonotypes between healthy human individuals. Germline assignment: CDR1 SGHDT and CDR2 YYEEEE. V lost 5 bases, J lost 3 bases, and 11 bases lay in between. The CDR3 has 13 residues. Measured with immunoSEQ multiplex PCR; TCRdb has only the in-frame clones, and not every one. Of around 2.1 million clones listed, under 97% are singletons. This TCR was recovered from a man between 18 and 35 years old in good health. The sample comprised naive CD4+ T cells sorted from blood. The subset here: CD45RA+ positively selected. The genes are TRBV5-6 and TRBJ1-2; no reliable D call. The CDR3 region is CASSLMGDYGYTF. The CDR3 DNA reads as TGTGCCAGCAGTCTAATGGGAGACTATGGCTACACCTTC.